These 20 T cell receptor beta chains were sequenced from one sample in a study of T cell clones after liver transplantation. The protocol was immunoSEQ multiplex PCR, while the TCRdb copy is restricted to in-frame clones and leaves out a portion. The sample contains tens of thousands of clones, about 85% of which appear only once. Sequenced material: CD4+ T cells from blood, taken around 50 months after liver transplant. The receptors shown here come from a human patient who received a liver transplant. Some T cells may trace back to the graft donor.

V usage is TRBV14 and J usage is TRBJ2-3; 7 bases are shared with TRBD2. The CDR3 consists of 17 residues. The V gene's germline CDR1 is SGHDN and CDR2 FVKESK. Unmatched junction bases numbered 7, after V lost 0 bases and J lost 1 base. CDR3 sequence: CASSQERLRGGTDTQYF. The CDR3 DNA follows: TGTGCCAGCAGCCAAGAACGACTACGGGGGGGCACAGATACGCAGTATTTT.

Only a few counts were recorded for this clone. V is TRBV5-5 and J is TRBJ2-3; possible D gene TRBD2, 6 bases. This CDR3 comprises 15 residues. Germline values: CDR1 SGHKS, CDR2 YYEKEE (reference sequence). The ends were cut back, 2 bases at V and 2 bases at J, with 12 bases in the middle. CDR3 protein: CASSFQAGSTDTQYF. CDR3 bases: TGTGCCAGCAGCTTTCAGGCGGGGTCCACAGATACGCAGTATTTT.

This chain connects TRBV5-4 to TRBJ1-2; TRBD1 matches at 9 bases. There are 17 residues in the CDR3. From germline, CDR1 is SGHNT and CDR2 YYREEE (reference sequence). J lost 2 bases, V lost 4 bases, and 12 bases had no gene match. CDR3 region: CASSRKAGTGKNYGYTF. In nucleotides, the CDR3 is TGTGCCAGCAGCAGAAAAGCCGGGACAGGGAAGAACTATGGCTACACCTTC.

The chain carries TRBV2 and TRBJ1-4, with D maybe TRBD1 (5 bases). V was cut by 7 bases and J by 3 bases, with 15 bases left in between. Germline CDR1 is SNHLY and CDR2 is FYNNEI. The CDR3 covers 15 residues. The chain's CDR3 is CASTWGSAANEKLFF. CDR3 bases: TGTGCCAGCACGTGGGGCAGCGCGGCTAATGAAAAACTGTTTTTT.

The chain couples TRBV6-5 to TRBJ2-7, with 9 bases that match TRBD2. CDR1 is MNHEY, CDR2 SVGAGI, per germline. V shed 0 bases and J 4 bases; nucleotides not matched to a gene: 7. This CDR3 has 16 amino acids. The CDR3 sequence is CASSYSGTSPSYEQYF. DNA of the CDR3: TGTGCCAGCAGTTACTCGGGGACTAGCCCCAGTTACGAGCAGTACTTC.

V gene TRBV14 combines with J gene TRBJ1-4, with 9 bases that match TRBD1. Germline V gene data show CDR1 as SGHDN and CDR2 as FVKESK. V dropped 4 bases and J dropped 7; count of bases not matched to a gene: 4. This CDR3 spans 14 amino acids. This chain's CDR3 is CASSRTGVGEKLFF. The CDR3 DNA reads TGTGCCAGCAGCCGGACAGGGGTGGGTGAAAAACTGTTTTTT.

This rearrangement joins TRBV5-6 to TRBJ2-3; D might be TRBD1 (5 bases). This CDR3 has 15 amino acids. Deletions cut 3 bases from V and 1 base from J, with 12 bases between. Per germline, CDR1 SGHDT and CDR2 YYEEEE. The CDR3 DNA follows: TGTGCCAGCAGCTCGCAGGGTATCGGCACAGATACGCAGTATTTT. Translation gives CASSSQGIGTDTQYF.

The chain recombines TRBV13 with TRBJ2-3, with D perhaps TRBD2 (5 bases). The V gene lost 2 bases and the J gene lost 1 base, with 25 bases spanning the gap. The CDR3 loop spans 20 amino acids. Germline V gene sequence: CDR1 PRHDT, CDR2 FYEKMQ (reference sequence). The CDR3: CASSLLIMRSVGLGTDTQYF. CDR3 nucleotide sequence: TGTGCCAGCAGCTTACTAATTATGCGGTCGGTCGGACTCGGCACAGATACGCAGTATTTT.

The gene calls are TRBV6-5 and TRBJ1-3; D remains unclear. The V gene lost 10 bases and the J gene lost 4 bases, with 14 bases spanning the gap. Germline V CDR1 and CDR2: MNHEY, SVGAGI. The CDR3 has 13 residues. CDR3 nucleotide sequence: TGTGCCACGAACGACCCAAAGGGAAACACCATATATTTT. Translated, it gives CATNDPKGNTIYF.

The gene calls are TRBV15 and TRBJ1-5; no reliable D call. Germline values: CDR1 LNHNV, CDR2 YYDKDF (reference sequence). This CDR3 contains 16 residues. V was shortened by 0 bases and J by 5 bases, with 14 bases between the two germline ends. CDR3 nucleotides: TGTGCCACCAGCAGAGATCGGGCAGCGGGCCATCAGCCCCAGCATTTT. It is translated as CATSRDRAAGHQPQHF.

This rearrangement joins TRBV5-6 to TRBJ1-2; a weak D match, TRBD1 (5 bases). Trimming removed 1 base from V and 1 base from J, with 20 bases in between. The length of the CDR3 is 18 residues. Germline CDR1 reads SGHDT; CDR2 reads YYEEEE. The CDR3 is CASSLIGAAAEGNYGYTF. CDR3 bases: TGTGCCAGCAGCTTGATTGGGGCGGCAGCCGAGGGTAACTATGGCTACACCTTC.

The CDR3 DNA follows: TGCGCCAGCAGCCAGAGCCCCGAAGACCCGCAGTATTTT. Its protein product is CASSQSPEDPQYF. The chain employs TRBV5-1 and TRBJ2-3; unclear D gene. Per germline, CDR1 SGHRS and CDR2 YFSETQ. V dropped 4 bases and J dropped 10 bases, with 16 bases sitting between them. The CDR3 has 13 residues. Supplemented by reference TRBV5-1 and TRBJ2-3, the full variable domain reads KAGVTQTPRYLIKTRGQQVTLSCSPISGHRSVSWYQQTPGQGLQFLFEYFSETQRNKGNFPGRFSGRQFSNSRSEMNVSTLELGDSALYLCASSQSPEDPQYFGPGTRLTVL.

Concerning this clone: The same CDR3 is also encoded by other DNA sequences in this sample. This chain joins TRBV20-1 and TRBJ2-5; D is unclear. The CDR3 extends over 11 amino acids. Germline CDR1 reads DFQATT; CDR2 reads SNEGSKA (reference sequence). Trimming shortened V by 2 bases and J by 3 bases, and 4 bases separated the two germline ends. The CDR3 bases are TGCAGTGCTAGACCCGAAGAGACCCAGTACTTC. Amino acid sequence: CSARPEETQYF.

The chain uses TRBV5-4 and TRBJ2-2, with 10 positions matching TRBD2. This CDR3 comprises 16 residues. Germline loops: CDR1 SGHNT, CDR2 YYREEE (reference sequence). V shed 4 bases, J shed 3 bases, and the junction held 6 bases outside the gene matches. The CDR3 sequence: CASSIGLAEDTGELFF. The DNA for the CDR3 is TGTGCCAGCAGCATAGGACTAGCGGAAGACACCGGGGAGCTGTTTTTT.

This clone was detected only a few times. The gene calls are TRBV7-6 and TRBJ2-1; no reliable D call. CDR1 and CDR2 (germline): SGHVS, FNYEAQ. The CDR3 spans 13 residues. V was trimmed by 6 bases and J by 0 bases, leaving 6 bases between them. As DNA, the CDR3 is TGTGCCAGCAGTCGGAGCTCCTACAATGAGCAGTTCTTC. Amino acid sequence: CASSRSSYNEQFF.

The CDR3 loop is CASSPKPGGQKTEAFF. In DNA, the CDR3 is TGCGCCAGCAGCCCAAAACCGGGGGGGCAGAAAACTGAAGCTTTCTTT. The V and J genes are TRBV4-3 and TRBJ1-1, with a weak D call TRBD1 (6 bases). Germline lookup yields CDR1 LGHNA and CDR2 YSLEER. CDR3 size: 16 residues. The ends were cut back, 4 bases at V and 5 bases at J, with 20 bases in the middle.

The chain links TRBV5-1 to TRBJ2-7; 11 nucleotides match TRBD2. With V trimmed by 1 base and J by 3 bases, 6 bases remained unmatched. The CDR3 loop spans 16 amino acids. Germline V gene lookup returns CDR1 SGHRS and CDR2 YFSETQ. This chain's CDR3 is CASSLRASGGIYEQYF. CDR3 nucleotide sequence: TGCGCCAGCAGCTTGAGAGCTAGCGGGGGGATCTACGAGCAGTACTTC.

The chain links TRBV9 to TRBJ2-3, with 7 bases fitting TRBD1. The V gene end was trimmed by 4 bases and the J gene end by 1 base; junction bases not matched to a gene: 9. The CDR3 contains 16 residues. Germline V CDR1 and CDR2: SGDLS, YYNGEE. CDR3 loop: CASSKNTGEGTDTQYF. The DNA of the CDR3 is TGTGCCAGCAGCAAAAATACAGGGGAAGGCACAGATACGCAGTATTTT. Full variable domain (missing parts from reference TRBV9 and TRBJ2-3): DSGVTQTPKHLITATGQRVTLRCSPRSGDLSVYWYQQSLDQGLQFLIQYYNGEERAKGNILERFSAQQFPDLHSELNLSSLELGDSALYFCASSKNTGEGTDTQYFGPGTRLTVL.

The chain is built from TRBV10-3 and TRBJ2-1, with TRBD2 identical over 14 bases. Germline V gene sequence: CDR1 ENHRY, CDR2 SYGVKD. The CDR3 covers 15 residues. The ends lost 2 bases at V and 10 bases at J; junction bases unmatched: 4. The CDR3 spells CAISEPRLAGGEQFF. The CDR3 DNA is TGTGCCATCAGTGAGCCCCGACTAGCGGGAGGGGAGCAGTTCTTC.

This chain joins TRBV19 and TRBJ1-6; no reliable D call. Germline V gene lookup returns CDR1 LNHDA and CDR2 SQIVND (reference sequence). CDR3 length equals 15 residues. The V gene lost 8 bases and the J gene lost 0 bases, with 11 bases spanning the gap. This chain's CDR3 is CASQFRGSYNSPLHF. The CDR3 DNA sequence: TGTGCCAGTCAATTCAGAGGCTCCTATAATTCACCCCTCCACTTT. The complete variable domain, with remaining parts taken from reference TRBV19 and TRBJ1-6, reads DGGITQSPKYLFRKEGQNVTLSCEQNLNHDAMYWYRQDPGQGLRLIYYSQIVNDFQKGDIAEGYSVSREKKESFPLTVTSAQKNPTAFYLCASQFRGSYNSPLHFGNGTRLTVT.